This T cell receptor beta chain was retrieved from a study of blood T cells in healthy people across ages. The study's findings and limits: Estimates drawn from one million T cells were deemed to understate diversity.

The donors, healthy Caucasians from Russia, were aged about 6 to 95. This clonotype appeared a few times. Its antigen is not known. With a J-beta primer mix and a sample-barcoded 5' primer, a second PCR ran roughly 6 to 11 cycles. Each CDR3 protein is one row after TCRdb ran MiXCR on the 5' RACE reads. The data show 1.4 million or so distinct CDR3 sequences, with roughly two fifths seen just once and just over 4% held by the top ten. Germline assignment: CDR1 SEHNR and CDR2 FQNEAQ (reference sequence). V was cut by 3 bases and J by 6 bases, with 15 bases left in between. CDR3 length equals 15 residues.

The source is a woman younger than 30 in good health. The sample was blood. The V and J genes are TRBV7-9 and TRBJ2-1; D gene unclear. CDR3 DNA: TGTGCCAGCAGCTTTGGCTATGGAGCCGGCAATGAGCAGTTCTTC. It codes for CASSFGYGAGNEQFF.